This entry lists 6 T cell receptor beta chains sequenced from one sample in a study of T cells in Graves' hyperthyroidism and ophthalmopathy. TCR beta CDR3 regions were amplified from RNA. The HTBI primer set drove a first-round RT-PCR of the TCR CDR3. Each CDR3 protein is one row after TCRdb ran MiXCR on the multiplex PCR reads. The profile shows roughly 500,000 distinct CDR3 sequences, roughly 45% of them singletons. The sample taken for sequencing was peripheral blood or thyroid tissue (not recorded which). The receptors derive from an adult woman with Graves' disease, either hyperthyroidism or ophthalmopathy (not recorded which).

This clonotype turned up a few times. This chain joins TRBV4-2 and TRBJ2-3; 7 nucleotides align to TRBD2. Germline CDR1 and CDR2: LGHNA and YNFKEQ. V lost 5 bases, J lost 0 bases, and 2 bases stayed unmatched. The CDR3 totals 14 residues. Here the CDR3 DNA reads TGTGCCAGCAGCAGCGGGATAAGCACAGATACGCAGTATTTT. Protein sequence: CASSSGISTDTQYF.

This clonotype was observed a few times. The CDR3 sequence: CSATDRPPYEQYF. The CDR3 DNA reads as TGCAGTGCTACAGACAGGCCGCCCTACGAGCAGTACTTC. This chain connects TRBV20-1 to TRBJ2-7, with TRBD1 as a possible D gene (6 bases). The germline CDR1 and CDR2 sequences are DFQATT and SNEGSKA (reference sequence). Trimming shortened V by 4 bases and J by 2 bases, and 12 bases separated the two germline ends. The CDR3 runs to 13 residues.

CDR3 region: CASSVRTQGGVLHF. CDR3 nucleotides: TGTGCCAGCAGCGTAAGGACGCAGGGTGGGGTCCTCCACTTT. The J gene is TRBJ1-6, the V gene TRBV9; TRBD1 might be the D (5 bases). The CDR3 is 14 amino acids. The V gene lost 1 base and the J gene lost 15 bases, with 17 bases spanning the gap. Germline loops: CDR1 SGDLS, CDR2 YYNGEE.

This clonotype was seen a handful of times. The chain uses TRBV20-1 and TRBJ1-2; D not resolved. V dropped 4 bases and J dropped 3 bases, with 12 bases sitting between them. This CDR3 is built from 13 residues. Germline assignment: CDR1 DFQATT and CDR2 SNEGSKA (reference sequence). CDR3 loop: CSATWTKDYGYTF. CDR3 bases: TGCAGTGCTACCTGGACGAAGGACTATGGCTACACCTTC.

The chain carries TRBV12-3 or TRBV12-4 and TRBJ1-1, with D possibly TRBD1 on 5 matching bases. V was cut by 1 base and J by 9 bases, with 12 bases left in between. The length of the CDR3 is 13 residues. The CDR3 spells CASSLEPGRQAFF. DNA of the CDR3: TGTGCCAGCAGTTTAGAACCGGGACGGCAAGCTTTCTTT.

This clonotype has at least ten counts. The chain recombines TRBV7-9 with TRBJ1-1; a weak D match, TRBD1 (5 bases). Deletions cut 6 bases from V and 3 bases from J, with 11 bases between. This CDR3 is 13 amino acids long. CDR1 is SEHNR, CDR2 FQNEAQ, per germline (reference sequence). CDR3 region: CASSRGVYTEAFF. In DNA form, the CDR3 reads TGTGCCAGCAGTCGAGGGGTGTACACTGAAGCTTTCTTT.